This T cell receptor beta chain emerged from a study of CD8 T cells in Susac syndrome. CDR1 and CDR2 from the germline V gene are SNHLY and FYNNEI. The CDR3 is 18 amino acids. V was clipped by 6 bases and J by 1 base; unmatched bases: 12. Random hexamers were used to reverse transcribe an amount of roughly 0.45 to 1 ug RNA. TCRdb processed the immunoSEQ multiplex PCR reads anew with MiXCR; each CDR3 protein has one entry. This repertoire shows approximately 280,000 distinct CDR3 sequences, 70% to 90% found once; its top ten account for around 0.12%. This TCR derives from a human donor with multiple sclerosis. What was sequenced was CD8+ T cells from PBMCs. The chain joins TRBV2 to TRBJ2-6, with TRBD2 matching over 7 bases. CDR3 sequence: CASSRTLALSSGANVLTF. The CDR3 coding sequence is TGTGCCAGCAGCCGCACACTAGCGCTATCTTCTGGGGCCAACGTCCTGACTTTC.